This is a list of T cell receptor beta chains from one sample in a study of cytomegalovirus exposure and HLA in healthy donors. The assay was immunoSEQ multiplex PCR, and TCRdb's table has in-frame clones only and misses some. The table shows more than 80,000 clones, with about four fifths occurring only once. What was sequenced was PBMCs. These receptors originate from a woman in her seventies in good health and CMV-seropositive. Each CDR3 is given with its conserved first and last residue. The D gene is left open where the match is weak. Rows may omit the clone size; those that give it use once, few, many or a size class.

D gene: .; clone size: .; J gene: TRBJ2-1; V gene: TRBV11-3; CDR3 DNA: TGTGCCAGCAGCTTAGCGGCAGCGCATGAGCAGTTCTTC; CDR3 protein: CASSLAAAHEQFF
D gene: TRBD1; clone size: .; J gene: TRBJ2-7; V gene: TRBV19; CDR3 DNA: TGTGCCAGTAGTACAGGACAGGGCCAAACCTACGAGCAGTACTTC; CDR3 protein: CASSTGQGQTYEQYF
D gene: TRBD2; clone size: .; J gene: TRBJ2-1; V gene: TRBV4-3; CDR3 DNA: TGCGCCAGCAGCCAAGATACTAGCGGGGGCGATGAGCAGTTCTTC; CDR3 protein: CASSQDTSGGDEQFF
D gene: .; clone size: once; J gene: TRBJ2-3; V gene: TRBV5-4; CDR3 DNA: TGTGCCAGCACCCCCTTCCCCAGCGAGGCAGATACGCAGTATTTT; CDR3 protein: CASTPFPSEADTQYF
D gene: TRBD1; clone size: .; J gene: TRBJ1-3; V gene: TRBV5-1; CDR3 DNA: TGCGCCAGCAGTTTGACAGGGAACTCTGGAAACACCATATATTTT; CDR3 protein: CASSLTGNSGNTIYF
D gene: TRBD2; clone size: .; J gene: TRBJ2-2; V gene: TRBV7-3; CDR3 DNA: TGTGCCAGCAGCTTAGGACTAGCTCGTACCGGGGAGCTGTTTTTT; CDR3 protein: CASSLGLARTGELFF
D gene: .; clone size: .; J gene: TRBJ1-1; V gene: TRBV19; CDR3 DNA: TGTGCCAGTAGCCGGGGAAACTCCGAAGCTTTCTTT; CDR3 protein: CASSRGNSEAFF
D gene: .; clone size: .; J gene: TRBJ1-2; V gene: TRBV14; CDR3 DNA: TGTGCCAGCAGCCAGGTCAGGCACTATGGCTACACCTTC; CDR3 protein: CASSQVRHYGYTF
D gene: TRBD1; clone size: .; J gene: TRBJ1-1; V gene: TRBV19; CDR3 DNA: TGTGCCAGTAGTGCAGGGGGTGGAACTGAAGCTTTCTTT; CDR3 protein: CASSAGGGTEAFF
D gene: .; clone size: few; J gene: TRBJ2-7; V gene: TRBV11-2; CDR3 DNA: TGTGCCAGCAGCTTAGCAGGAGGCGCTTCGTACGAGCAGTACTTC; CDR3 protein: CASSLAGGASYEQYF
D gene: .; clone size: few; J gene: TRBJ1-3; V gene: TRBV18; CDR3 DNA: TGTGCCAGCTCACCACGGGACACCAGCTCTGGAAACACCATATATTTT; CDR3 protein: CASSPRDTSSGNTIYF
D gene: TRBD2; clone size: .; J gene: TRBJ2-3; V gene: TRBV19; CDR3 DNA: TGTGCCAGTCAAAGCGGGATGCTTGCAGATACGCAGTATTTT; CDR3 protein: CASQSGMLADTQYF
D gene: TRBD2; clone size: few; J gene: TRBJ2-7; V gene: TRBV5-1; CDR3 DNA: TGCGCCAGCAGGGTTAGCGGGGTAACCTACGAGCAGTACTTC; CDR3 protein: CASRVSGVTYEQYF
D gene: .; clone size: .; J gene: TRBJ1-1; V gene: TRBV10-3; CDR3 DNA: TGTGCCATCAGTGGTCCCGGGATGAACACTGAAGCTTTCTTT; CDR3 protein: CAISGPGMNTEAFF
D gene: .; clone size: .; J gene: TRBJ2-2; V gene: TRBV5-1; CDR3 DNA: TGCGCCAGCAGCTTGGACAGGGGGGGCCATGGTCGGAGCACCGGGGAGCTGTTTTTT; CDR3 protein: CASSLDRGGHGRSTGELFF
D gene: .; clone size: .; J gene: TRBJ2-7; V gene: TRBV7-9; CDR3 DNA: TGTGCCAGCAGCTCTATCACCTACGAGCAGTACTTC; CDR3 protein: CASSSITYEQYF
D gene: TRBD1; clone size: .; J gene: TRBJ2-7; V gene: TRBV4-2; CDR3 DNA: TGTGCCAGCAGCCAACCGGGACAGGGCGACTACGAGCAGTACTTC; CDR3 protein: CASSQPGQGDYEQYF
D gene: .; clone size: .; J gene: TRBJ2-1; V gene: TRBV5-6; CDR3 DNA: TGTGCCAGCAGCTTGGTAGGAGCAACCTCTCCGAGGAATGAGCAGTTCTTC; CDR3 protein: CASSLVGATSPRNEQFF
D gene: .; clone size: .; J gene: TRBJ2-7; V gene: TRBV2; CDR3 DNA: TGTGCCAGCAGTGCCCAGGGCAGCTCCTACGAGCAGTACTTC; CDR3 protein: CASSAQGSSYEQYF
D gene: .; clone size: .; J gene: TRBJ1-3; V gene: TRBV6-5; CDR3 DNA: TGTGCCAGCAGTTACTCGAGGGTACCTGGAAACACCATATATTTT; CDR3 protein: CASSYSRVPGNTIYF
D gene: TRBD1; clone size: .; J gene: TRBJ1-3; V gene: TRBV25-1; CDR3 DNA: TGTGCCAGCAGTGACTACAGGGGGCAAAGTGGAAACACCATATATTTT; CDR3 protein: CASSDYRGQSGNTIYF
D gene: TRBD1; clone size: once; J gene: TRBJ1-2; V gene: TRBV25-1; CDR3 DNA: TGTGCCAGCAGATTGACAGGGAACTATGGCTACACCTTC; CDR3 protein: CASRLTGNYGYTF